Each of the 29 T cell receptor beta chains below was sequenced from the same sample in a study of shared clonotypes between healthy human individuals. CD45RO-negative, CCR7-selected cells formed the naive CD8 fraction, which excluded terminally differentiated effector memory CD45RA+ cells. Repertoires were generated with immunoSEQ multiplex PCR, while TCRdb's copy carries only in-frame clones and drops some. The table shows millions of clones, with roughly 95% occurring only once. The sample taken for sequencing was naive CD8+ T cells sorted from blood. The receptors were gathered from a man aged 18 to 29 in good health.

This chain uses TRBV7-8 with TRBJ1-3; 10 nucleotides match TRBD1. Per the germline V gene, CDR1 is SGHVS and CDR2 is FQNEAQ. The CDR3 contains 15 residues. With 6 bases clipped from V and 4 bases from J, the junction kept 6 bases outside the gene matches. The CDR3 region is CASRAGTGAGNTIYF. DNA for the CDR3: TGTGCCAGCAGAGCGGGGACAGGGGCCGGAAACACCATATATTTT.

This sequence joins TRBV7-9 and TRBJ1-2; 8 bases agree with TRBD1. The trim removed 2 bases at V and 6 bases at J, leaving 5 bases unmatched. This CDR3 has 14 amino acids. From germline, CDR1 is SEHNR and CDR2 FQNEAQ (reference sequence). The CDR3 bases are TGTGCCAGCAGCTTATCGGACAGGGATGATGGCTACACCTTC. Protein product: CASSLSDRDDGYTF. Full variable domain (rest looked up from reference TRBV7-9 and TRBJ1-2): DTGVSQNPRHKITKRGQNVTFRCDPISEHNRLYWYRQTLGQGPEFLTYFQNEAQLEKSRLLSDRFSAERPKGSFSTLEIQRTEQGDSAMYLCASSLSDRDDGYTFGSGTRLTVV.

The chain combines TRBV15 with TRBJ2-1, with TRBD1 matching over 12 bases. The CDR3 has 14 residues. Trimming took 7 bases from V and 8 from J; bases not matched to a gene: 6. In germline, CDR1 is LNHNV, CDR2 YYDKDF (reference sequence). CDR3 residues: CATNSGTGGDEQFF. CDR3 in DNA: TGTGCCACCAATTCCGGGACAGGGGGCGATGAGCAGTTCTTC. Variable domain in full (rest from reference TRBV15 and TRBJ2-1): DAMVIQNPRYQVTQFGKPVTLSCSQTLNHNVMYWYQQKSSQAPKLLFHYYDKDFNNEADTPDNFQSRRPNTSFCFLDIRSPGLGDTAMYLCATNSGTGGDEQFFGPGTRLTVL.

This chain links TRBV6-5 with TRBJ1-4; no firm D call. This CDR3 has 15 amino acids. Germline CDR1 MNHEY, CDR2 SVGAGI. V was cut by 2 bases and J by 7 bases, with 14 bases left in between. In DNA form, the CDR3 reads TGTGCCAGCAGTTACGCTGGGTCCACCAGTGAAAAACTGTTTTTT. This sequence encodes CASSYAGSTSEKLFF.

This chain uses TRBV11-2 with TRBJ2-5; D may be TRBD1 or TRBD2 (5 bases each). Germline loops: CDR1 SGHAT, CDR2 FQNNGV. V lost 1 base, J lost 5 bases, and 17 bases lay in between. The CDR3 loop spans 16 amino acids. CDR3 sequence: CASSLGGTAWGETQYF. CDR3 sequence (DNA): TGTGCCAGCAGCTTAGGTGGGACCGCCTGGGGGGAGACCCAGTACTTC.

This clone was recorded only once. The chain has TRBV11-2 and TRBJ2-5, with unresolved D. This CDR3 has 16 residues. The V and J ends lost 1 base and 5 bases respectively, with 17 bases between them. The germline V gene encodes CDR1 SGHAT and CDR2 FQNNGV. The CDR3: CASSLGAAAPPETQYF. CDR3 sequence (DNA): TGTGCCAGCAGCTTAGGGGCCGCCGCCCCTCCGGAGACCCAGTACTTC.

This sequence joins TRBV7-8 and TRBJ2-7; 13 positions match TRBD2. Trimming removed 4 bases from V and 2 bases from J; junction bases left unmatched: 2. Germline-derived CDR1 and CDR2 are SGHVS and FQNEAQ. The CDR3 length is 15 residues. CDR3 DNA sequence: TGTGCCAGCAGCTCGGGACTAGCGGGACCCTACGAGCAGTACTTC. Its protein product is CASSSGLAGPYEQYF.

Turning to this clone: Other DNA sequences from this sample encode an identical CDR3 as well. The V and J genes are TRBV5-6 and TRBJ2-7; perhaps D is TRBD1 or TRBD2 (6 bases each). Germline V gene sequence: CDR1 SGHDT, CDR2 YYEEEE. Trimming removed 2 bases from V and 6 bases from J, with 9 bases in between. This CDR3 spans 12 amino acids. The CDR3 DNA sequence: TGTGCCAGCAGCTTCGAGGGGGGCGAGCAGTACTTC. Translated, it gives CASSFEGGEQYF.

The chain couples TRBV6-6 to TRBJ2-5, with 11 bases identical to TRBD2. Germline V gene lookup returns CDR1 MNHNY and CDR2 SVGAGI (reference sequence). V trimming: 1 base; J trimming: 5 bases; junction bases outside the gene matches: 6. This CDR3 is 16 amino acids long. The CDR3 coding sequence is TGTGCCAGCAGTTACTTGGGACTAGCGGAAGGGGAGACCCAGTACTTC. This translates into CASSYLGLAEGETQYF.

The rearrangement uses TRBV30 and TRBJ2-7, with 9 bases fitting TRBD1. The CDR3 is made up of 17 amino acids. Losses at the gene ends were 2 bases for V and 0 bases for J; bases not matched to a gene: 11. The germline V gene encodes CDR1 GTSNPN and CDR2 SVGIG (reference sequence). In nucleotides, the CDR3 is TGTGCCTGGAGTACCCCCGGGACAGGGCTTATCTCCTACGAGCAGTACTTC. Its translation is CAWSTPGTGLISYEQYF.

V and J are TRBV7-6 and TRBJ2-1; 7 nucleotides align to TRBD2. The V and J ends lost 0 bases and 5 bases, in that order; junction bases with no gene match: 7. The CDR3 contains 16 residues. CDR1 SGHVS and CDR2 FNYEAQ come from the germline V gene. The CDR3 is CASSLAPAGYDNEQFF. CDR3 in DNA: TGTGCCAGCAGCTTAGCGCCAGCGGGATATGACAATGAGCAGTTCTTC. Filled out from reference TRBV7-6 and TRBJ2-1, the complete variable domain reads GAGVSQSPRYKVTKRGQDVALRCDPISGHVSLYWYRQALGQGPEFLTYFNYEAQQDKSGLPNDRFSAERPEGSISTLTIQRTEQRDSAMYRCASSLAPAGYDNEQFFGPGTRLTVL.

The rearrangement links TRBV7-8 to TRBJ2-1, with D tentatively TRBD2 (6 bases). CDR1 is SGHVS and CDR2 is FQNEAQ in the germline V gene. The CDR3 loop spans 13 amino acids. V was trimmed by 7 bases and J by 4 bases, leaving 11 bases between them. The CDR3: CASTEGKYNEQFF. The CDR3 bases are TGTGCCAGCACGGAGGGCAAATACAATGAGCAGTTCTTC.

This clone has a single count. The CDR3 here is CASSLPPDRSYEQYF. In DNA, the CDR3 is TGTGCCAGCAGCTTGCCACCGGACAGGTCCTACGAGCAGTACTTC. J is TRBJ2-7 and V is TRBV5-6, with TRBD1 matching 7 bases. This CDR3 comprises 15 residues. The V gene end was trimmed by 1 base and the J gene end by 1 base; junction bases not matched to a gene: 5. Germline V gene data show CDR1 as SGHDT and CDR2 as YYEEEE.

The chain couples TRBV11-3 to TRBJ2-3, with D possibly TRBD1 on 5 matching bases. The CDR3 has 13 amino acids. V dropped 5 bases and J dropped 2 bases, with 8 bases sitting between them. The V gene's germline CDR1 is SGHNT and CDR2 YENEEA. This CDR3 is CASSKGSTDTQYF. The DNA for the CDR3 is TGTGCCAGCAGCAAGGGGTCCACAGATACGCAGTATTTT.

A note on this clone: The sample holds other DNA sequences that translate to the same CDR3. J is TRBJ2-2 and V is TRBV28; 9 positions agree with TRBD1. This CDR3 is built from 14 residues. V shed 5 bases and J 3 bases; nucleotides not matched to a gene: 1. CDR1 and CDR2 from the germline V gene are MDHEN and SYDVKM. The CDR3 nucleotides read TGTGCCAGCAGTAGGACAGGGGACACCGGGGAGCTGTTTTTT. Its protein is CASSRTGDTGELFF. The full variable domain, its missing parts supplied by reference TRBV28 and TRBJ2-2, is DVKVTQSSRYLVKRTGEKVFLECVQDMDHENMFWYRQDPGLGLRLIYFSYDVKMKEKGDIPEGYSVSREKKERFSLILESASTNQTSMYLCASSRTGDTGELFFGEGSRLTVL.

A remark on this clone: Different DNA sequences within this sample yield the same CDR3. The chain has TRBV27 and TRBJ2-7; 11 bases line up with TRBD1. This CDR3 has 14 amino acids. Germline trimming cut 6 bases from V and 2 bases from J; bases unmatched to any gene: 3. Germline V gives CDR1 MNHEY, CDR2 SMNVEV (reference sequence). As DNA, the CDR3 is TGTGCCAGCAGCGGGACAGGGGGAGCCTACGAGCAGTACTTC. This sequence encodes CASSGTGGAYEQYF.

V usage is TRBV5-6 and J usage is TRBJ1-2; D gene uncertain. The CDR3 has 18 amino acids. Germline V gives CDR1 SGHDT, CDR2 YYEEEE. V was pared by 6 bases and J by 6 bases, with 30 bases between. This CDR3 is CASIVIAGSVGIGDGYTF. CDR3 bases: TGTGCCAGCATCGTGATTGCCGGTTCGGTGGGGATTGGAGATGGCTACACCTTC.

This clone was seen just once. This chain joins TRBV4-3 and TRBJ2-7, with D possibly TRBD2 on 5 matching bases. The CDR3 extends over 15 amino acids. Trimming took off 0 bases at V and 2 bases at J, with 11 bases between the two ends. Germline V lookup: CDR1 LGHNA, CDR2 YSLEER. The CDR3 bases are TGCGCCAGCAGCCAAGAGACCCTAGCCACCTACGAGCAGTACTTC. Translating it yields CASSQETLATYEQYF.

CDR3 protein: CASSYSGEQFF. In nucleotides, the CDR3 is TGCGCCAGCAGTTATAGCGGGGAGCAGTTCTTC. The chain employs TRBV5-1 and TRBJ2-1; 7 bases agree with TRBD2. Trimming took 5 bases from V and 10 from J; bases not matched to a gene: 3. The CDR3 extends over 11 amino acids. CDR1 SGHRS and CDR2 YFSETQ come from the germline V gene.

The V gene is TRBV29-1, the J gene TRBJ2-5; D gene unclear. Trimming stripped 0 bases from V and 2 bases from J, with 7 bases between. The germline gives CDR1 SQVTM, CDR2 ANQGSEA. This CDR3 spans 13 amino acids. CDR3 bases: TGCAGCGTTGAAGAGACGTTACAAGAGACCCAGTACTTC. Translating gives CSVEETLQETQYF. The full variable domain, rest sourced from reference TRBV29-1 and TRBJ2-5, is SAVISQKPSRDICQRGTSLTIQCQVDSQVTMMFWYRQQPGQSLTLIATANQGSEATYESGFVIDKFPISRPNLTFSTLTVSNMSPEDSSIYLCSVEETLQETQYFGPGTRLLVL.

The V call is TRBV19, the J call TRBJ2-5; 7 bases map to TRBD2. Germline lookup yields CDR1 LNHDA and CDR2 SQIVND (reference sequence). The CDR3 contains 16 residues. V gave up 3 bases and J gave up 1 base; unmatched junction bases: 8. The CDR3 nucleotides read TGTGCCAGTAGTATTGGGGCCGGGGGGTTCCAAGAGACCCAGTACTTC. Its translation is CASSIGAGGFQETQYF. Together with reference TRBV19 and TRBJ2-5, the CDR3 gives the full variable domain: DGGITQSPKYLFRKEGQNVTLSCEQNLNHDAMYWYRQDPGQGLRLIYYSQIVNDFQKGDIAEGYSVSREKKESFPLTVTSAQKNPTAFYLCASSIGAGGFQETQYFGPGTRLLVL.

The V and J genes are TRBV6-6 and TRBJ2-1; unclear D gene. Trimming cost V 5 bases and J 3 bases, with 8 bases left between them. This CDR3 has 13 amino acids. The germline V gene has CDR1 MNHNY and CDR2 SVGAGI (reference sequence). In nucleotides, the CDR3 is TGTGCCAGCAGTGCCAACAGCTACAATGAGCAGTTCTTC. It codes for CASSANSYNEQFF.

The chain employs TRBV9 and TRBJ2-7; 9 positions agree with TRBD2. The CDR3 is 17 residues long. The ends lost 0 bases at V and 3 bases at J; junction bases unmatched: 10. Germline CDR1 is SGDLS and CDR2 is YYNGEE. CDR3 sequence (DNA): TGTGCCAGCAGCGTAGGGATTAGCGGGGGTTTCGACTACGAGCAGTACTTC. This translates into CASSVGISGGFDYEQYF. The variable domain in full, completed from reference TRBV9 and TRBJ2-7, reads DSGVTQTPKHLITATGQRVTLRCSPRSGDLSVYWYQQSLDQGLQFLIQYYNGEERAKGNILERFSAQQFPDLHSELNLSSLELGDSALYFCASSVGISGGFDYEQYFGPGTRLTVT.

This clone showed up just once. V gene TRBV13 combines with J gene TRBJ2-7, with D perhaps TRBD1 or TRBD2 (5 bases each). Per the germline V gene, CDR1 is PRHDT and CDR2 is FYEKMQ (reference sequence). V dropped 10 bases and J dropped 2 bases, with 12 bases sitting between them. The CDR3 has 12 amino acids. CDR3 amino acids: CATAEGTYEQYF. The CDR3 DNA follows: TGTGCCACCGCCGAGGGGACCTACGAGCAGTACTTC.

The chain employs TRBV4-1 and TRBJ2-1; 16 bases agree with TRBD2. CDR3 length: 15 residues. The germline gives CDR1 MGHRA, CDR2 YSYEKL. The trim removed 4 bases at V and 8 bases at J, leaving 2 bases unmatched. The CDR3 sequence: CASSPGTSGRDEQFF. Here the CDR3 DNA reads TGCGCCAGCAGCCCCGGGACTAGCGGGAGGGATGAGCAGTTCTTC.

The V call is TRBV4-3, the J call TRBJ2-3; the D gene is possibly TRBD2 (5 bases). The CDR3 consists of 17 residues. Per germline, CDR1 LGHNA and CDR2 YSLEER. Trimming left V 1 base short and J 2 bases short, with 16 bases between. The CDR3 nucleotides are TGCGCCAGCAGCCAAGTCGACTATGGCGGGTACACAGATACGCAGTATTTT. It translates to CASSQVDYGGYTDTQYF.

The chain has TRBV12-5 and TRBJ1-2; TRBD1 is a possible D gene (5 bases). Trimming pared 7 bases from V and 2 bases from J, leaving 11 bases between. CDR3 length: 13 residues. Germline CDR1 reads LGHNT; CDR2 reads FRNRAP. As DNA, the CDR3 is TGTGCTAGTGCCAAGGGGCCAAACTATGGCTACACCTTC. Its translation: CASAKGPNYGYTF.

CDR3 in DNA: TGCGCCAGCAGCCGTCAGGGTTATGGCTACACCTTC. As protein: CASSRQGYGYTF. The chain employs TRBV4-1 and TRBJ1-2, with D maybe TRBD1 (5 bases). Trimming cost V 4 bases and J 5 bases, with 8 bases left between them. The germline CDR1 and CDR2 sequences are MGHRA and YSYEKL. CDR3 length: 12 amino acids.

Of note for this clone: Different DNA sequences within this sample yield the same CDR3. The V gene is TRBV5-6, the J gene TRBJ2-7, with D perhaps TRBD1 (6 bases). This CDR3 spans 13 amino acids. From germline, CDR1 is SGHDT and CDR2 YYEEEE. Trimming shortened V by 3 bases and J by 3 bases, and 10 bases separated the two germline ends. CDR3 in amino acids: CASSYGQSYEQYF. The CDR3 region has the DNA TGTGCCAGCAGCTATGGACAGAGCTACGAGCAGTACTTC.